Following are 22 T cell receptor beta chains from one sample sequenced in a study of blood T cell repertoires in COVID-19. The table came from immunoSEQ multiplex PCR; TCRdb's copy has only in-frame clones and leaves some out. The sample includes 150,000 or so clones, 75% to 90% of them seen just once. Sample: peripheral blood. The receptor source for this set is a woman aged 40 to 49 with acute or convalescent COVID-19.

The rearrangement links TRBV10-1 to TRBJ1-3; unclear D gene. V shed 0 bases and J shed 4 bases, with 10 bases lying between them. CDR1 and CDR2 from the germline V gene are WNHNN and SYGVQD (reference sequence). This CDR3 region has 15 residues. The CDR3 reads CASSESSGLGNTIYF. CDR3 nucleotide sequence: TGCGCCAGCAGTGAGTCGTCAGGACTCGGAAACACCATATATTTT.

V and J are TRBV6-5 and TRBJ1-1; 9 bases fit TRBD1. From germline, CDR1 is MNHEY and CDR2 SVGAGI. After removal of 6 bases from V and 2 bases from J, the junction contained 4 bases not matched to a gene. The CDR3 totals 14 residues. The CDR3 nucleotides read TGTGCCAGCAGGGAGGACAGGGGCAACACTGAAGCTTTCTTT. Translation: CASREDRGNTEAFF.

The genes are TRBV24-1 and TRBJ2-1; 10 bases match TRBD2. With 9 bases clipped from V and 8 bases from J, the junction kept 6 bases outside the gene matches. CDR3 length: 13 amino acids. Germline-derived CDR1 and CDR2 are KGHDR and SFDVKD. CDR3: CATWSGRGDEQFF. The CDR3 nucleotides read TGTGCCACCTGGAGCGGGAGGGGGGATGAGCAGTTCTTC.

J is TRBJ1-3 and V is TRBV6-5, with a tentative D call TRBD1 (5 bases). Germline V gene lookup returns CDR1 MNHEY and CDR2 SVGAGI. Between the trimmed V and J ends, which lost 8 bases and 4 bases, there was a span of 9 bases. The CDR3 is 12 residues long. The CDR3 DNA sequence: TGTGCCAGCGGGCCAGGGGGAAACACCATATATTTT. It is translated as CASGPGGNTIYF.

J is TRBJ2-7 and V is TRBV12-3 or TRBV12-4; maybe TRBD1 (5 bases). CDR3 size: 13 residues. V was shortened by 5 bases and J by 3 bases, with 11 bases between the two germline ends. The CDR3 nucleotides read TGTGCCAGCAGTCGGACAACCAGCTACGAGCAGTACTTC. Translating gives CASSRTTSYEQYF.

Here the CDR3 reads CASSLTGGPEAFF. Here the CDR3 DNA reads TGTGCCAGCAGCTTGACAGGGGGCCCTGAAGCTTTCTTT. This chain links TRBV7-3 with TRBJ1-1; 10 bases match TRBD1. The CDR3 runs to 13 residues. Losses at the gene ends were 3 bases for V and 6 bases for J; bases not matched to a gene: 1. Germline V lookup: CDR1 SGHTA, CDR2 FQGTGA.

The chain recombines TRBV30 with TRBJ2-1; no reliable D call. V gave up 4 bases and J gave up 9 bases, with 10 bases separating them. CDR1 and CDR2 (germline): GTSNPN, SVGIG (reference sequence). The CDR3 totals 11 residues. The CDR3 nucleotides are TGTGCCTGGACTAGTTATGGTGAGCAGTTCTTC. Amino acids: CAWTSYGEQFF.

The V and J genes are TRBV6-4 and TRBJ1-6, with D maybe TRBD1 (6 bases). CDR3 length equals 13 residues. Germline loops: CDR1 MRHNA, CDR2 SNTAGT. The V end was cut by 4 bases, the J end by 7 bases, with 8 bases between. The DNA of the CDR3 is TGTGCCAGCAGTGTACAGGGCAATTCACCCCTCCACTTT. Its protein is CASSVQGNSPLHF.

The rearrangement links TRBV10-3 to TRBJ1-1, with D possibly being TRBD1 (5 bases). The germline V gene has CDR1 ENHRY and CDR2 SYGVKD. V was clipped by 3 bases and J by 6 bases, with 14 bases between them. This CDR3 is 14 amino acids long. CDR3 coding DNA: TGTGCCATCAGTGATGGCAGGGTGTCCGCTGAAGCTTTCTTT. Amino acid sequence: CAISDGRVSAEAFF.

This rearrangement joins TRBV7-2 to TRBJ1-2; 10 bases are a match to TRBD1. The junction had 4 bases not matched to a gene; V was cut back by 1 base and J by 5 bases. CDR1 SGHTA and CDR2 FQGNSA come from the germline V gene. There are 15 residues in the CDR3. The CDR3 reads CASSLVGGQGYGYTF. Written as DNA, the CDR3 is TGTGCCAGCAGCTTAGTGGGGGGACAGGGGTATGGCTACACCTTC.

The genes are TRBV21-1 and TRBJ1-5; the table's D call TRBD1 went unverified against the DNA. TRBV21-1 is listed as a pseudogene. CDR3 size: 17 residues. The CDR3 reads CAVPTSTSGFGNQPQHF. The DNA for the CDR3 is TGTGCCGTCCCAACCTCTACATCAGGGTTTGGCAATCAGCCCCAGCATTTT.

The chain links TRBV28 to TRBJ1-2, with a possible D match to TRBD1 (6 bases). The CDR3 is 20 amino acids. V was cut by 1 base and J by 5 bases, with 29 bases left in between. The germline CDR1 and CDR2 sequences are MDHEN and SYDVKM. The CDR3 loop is CASSLSLGAIQARTQYGYTF. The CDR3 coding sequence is TGTGCCAGCAGTTTATCATTGGGGGCAATCCAAGCCAGGACCCAGTATGGCTACACCTTC.

CDR3 sequence: CASGRGGNTGELFF. CDR3 nucleotides: TGTGCCAGCGGGAGGGGCGGAAACACCGGGGAGCTGTTTTTT. This sequence joins TRBV7-3 and TRBJ2-2; 7 nucleotides agree with TRBD2. Germline CDR1 SGHTA, CDR2 FQGTGA. The CDR3 consists of 14 residues. V dropped 8 bases and J dropped 2; count of bases not matched to a gene: 5. Supplemented by reference TRBV7-3 and TRBJ2-2, the full variable domain reads GAGVSQTPSNKVTEKGKYVELRCDPISGHTALYWYRQSLGQGPEFLIYFQGTGAADDSGLPNDRFFAVRPEGSVSTLKIQRTERGDSAVYLCASGRGGNTGELFFGEGSRLTVL.

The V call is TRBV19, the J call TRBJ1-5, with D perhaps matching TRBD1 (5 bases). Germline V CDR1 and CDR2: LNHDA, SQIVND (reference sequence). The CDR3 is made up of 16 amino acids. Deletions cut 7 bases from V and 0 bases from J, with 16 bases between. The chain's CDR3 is CASNQDTTYSNQPQHF. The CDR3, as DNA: TGTGCCAGTAATCAGGACACTACTTATAGCAATCAGCCCCAGCATTTT.

As DNA, the CDR3 is TGTGCTAGTGGGACAGAAAATGCCGGGGAGCTGTTTTTT. Residues: CASGTENAGELFF. The chain has TRBV12-5 and TRBJ2-2; TRBD1 is a possible D gene (5 bases). The V end was cut by 6 bases, the J end by 6 bases, with 11 bases between. The V gene's germline CDR1 is LGHNT and CDR2 FRNRAP. This CDR3 contains 13 residues.

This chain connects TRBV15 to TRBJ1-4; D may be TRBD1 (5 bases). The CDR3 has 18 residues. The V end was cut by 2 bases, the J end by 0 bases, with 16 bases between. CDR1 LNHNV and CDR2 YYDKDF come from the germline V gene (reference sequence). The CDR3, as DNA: TGTGCCACCAGCAGAAACAAACTAACGGGGGCAACTAATGAAAAACTGTTTTTT. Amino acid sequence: CATSRNKLTGATNEKLFF.

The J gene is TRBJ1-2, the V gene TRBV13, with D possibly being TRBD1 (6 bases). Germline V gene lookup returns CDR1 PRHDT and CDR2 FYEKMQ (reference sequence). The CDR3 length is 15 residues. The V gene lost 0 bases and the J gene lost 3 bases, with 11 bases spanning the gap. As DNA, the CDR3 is TGTGCCAGCAGCTTAGGGGCGACAGGCTACTATGGCTACACCTTC. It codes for CASSLGATGYYGYTF.

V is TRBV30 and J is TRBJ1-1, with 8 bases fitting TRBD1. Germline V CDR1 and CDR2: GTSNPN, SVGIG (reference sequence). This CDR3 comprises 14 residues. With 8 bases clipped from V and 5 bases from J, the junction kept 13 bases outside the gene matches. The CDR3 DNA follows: TGTGCCGGTAATCAGGGGGCGGGCTTTACTGAAGCTTTCTTT. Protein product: CAGNQGAGFTEAFF.

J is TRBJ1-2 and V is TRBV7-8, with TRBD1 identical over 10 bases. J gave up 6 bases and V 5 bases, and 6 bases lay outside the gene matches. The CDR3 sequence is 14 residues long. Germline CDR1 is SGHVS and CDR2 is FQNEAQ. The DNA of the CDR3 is TGTGCCAGCAGCCCACCCGGGACAGGGGATGGCTACACCTTC. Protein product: CASSPPGTGDGYTF.

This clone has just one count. DNA of the CDR3: TGTGCCAGCAGCCCCGGAGGGGGGGGAAATAGCAATCAGCCCCAGCATTTT. Translated, it gives CASSPGGGGNSNQPQHF. J is TRBJ1-5 and V is TRBV4-2; D is possibly TRBD1 (6 bases). Germline values: CDR1 LGHNA, CDR2 YNFKEQ. CDR3 length equals 17 residues. Trimming took off 4 bases at V and 0 bases at J, with 16 bases between the two ends.

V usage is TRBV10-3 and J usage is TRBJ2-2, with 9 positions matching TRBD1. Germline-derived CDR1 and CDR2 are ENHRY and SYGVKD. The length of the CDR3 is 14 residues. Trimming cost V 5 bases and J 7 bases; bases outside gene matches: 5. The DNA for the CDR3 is TGTGCCATCAGTACGGGACAGGGTGGCGGGGAGCTGTTTTTT. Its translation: CAISTGQGGGELFF.

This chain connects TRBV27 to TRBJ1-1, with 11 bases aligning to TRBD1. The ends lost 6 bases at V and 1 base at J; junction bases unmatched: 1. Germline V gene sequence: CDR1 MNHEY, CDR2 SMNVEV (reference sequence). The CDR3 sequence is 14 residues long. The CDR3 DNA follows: TGTGCCAGCAGGGGACAGGGGGGGAACACTGAAGCTTTCTTT. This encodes CASRGQGGNTEAFF.